One T cell receptor (beta chain) is described in this entry. Antigen unknown. The sample originates from a study of OX40 agonist ivuxolimab in advanced cancers. Study context: Of mixed ages from about 20 to 80 and averaging approximately 60 years, the group was roughly 85% male.

Trimming pared 3 bases from V and 4 bases from J, leaving 13 bases between. The CDR3 covers 15 residues. Germline loops: CDR1 SGHTA, CDR2 FQGTGA. Regarding the study as a whole: Relatively little clonal expansion, among the lowest observed, appeared in partial responders at 0.1-3.0 mg/kg. The average count of expanded clones was higher among CD8+ T cells than among CD4+.

Sequenced by immunoSEQ multiplex PCR; TCRdb stores in-frame clones only, minus some. The sample consists of just over 50,000 clones, around 77% of them appearing once. The origin of this receptor is an adult with an advanced solid tumor such as melanoma, head and neck, liver or kidney cancer. The sample was CD4+ or CD8+ T cells sorted from blood, taken in a trial of the OX40 agonist ivuxolimab. The chain has TRBV7-3 and TRBJ2-1; D may be TRBD1 or TRBD2 (6 bases each). In DNA form, the CDR3 reads TGTGCCAGCAGCTTTCAGAGGGGGACTTACAATGAGCAGTTCTTC. Translation gives CASSFQRGTYNEQFF.